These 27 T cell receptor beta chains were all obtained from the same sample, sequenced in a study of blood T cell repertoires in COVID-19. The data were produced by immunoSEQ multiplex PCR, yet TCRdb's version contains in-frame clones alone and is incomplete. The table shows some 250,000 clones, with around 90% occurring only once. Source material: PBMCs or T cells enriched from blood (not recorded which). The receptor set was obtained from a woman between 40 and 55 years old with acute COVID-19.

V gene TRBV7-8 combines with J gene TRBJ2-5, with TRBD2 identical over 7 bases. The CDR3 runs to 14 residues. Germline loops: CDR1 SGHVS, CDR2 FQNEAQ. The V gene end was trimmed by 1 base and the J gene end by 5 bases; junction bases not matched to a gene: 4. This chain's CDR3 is CASSLGGSGETQYF. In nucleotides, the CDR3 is TGTGCCAGCAGCTTAGGCGGGAGTGGGGAGACCCAGTACTTC.

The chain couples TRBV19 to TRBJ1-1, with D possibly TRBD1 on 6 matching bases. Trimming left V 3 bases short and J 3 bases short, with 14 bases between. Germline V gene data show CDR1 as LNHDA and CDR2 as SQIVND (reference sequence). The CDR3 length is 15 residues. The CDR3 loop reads CASSIPDSAYTEAFF. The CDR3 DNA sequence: TGTGCCAGTAGTATCCCGGACAGTGCCTACACTGAAGCTTTCTTT. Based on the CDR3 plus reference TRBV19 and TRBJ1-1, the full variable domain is DGGITQSPKYLFRKEGQNVTLSCEQNLNHDAMYWYRQDPGQGLRLIYYSQIVNDFQKGDIAEGYSVSREKKESFPLTVTSAQKNPTAFYLCASSIPDSAYTEAFFGQGTRLTVV.

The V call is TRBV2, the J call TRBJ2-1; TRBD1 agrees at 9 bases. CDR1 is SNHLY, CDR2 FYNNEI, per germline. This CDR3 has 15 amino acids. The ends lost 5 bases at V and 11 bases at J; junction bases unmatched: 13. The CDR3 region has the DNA TGTGCCAGCAGTAAGGACAGGGGCCGGACGACTCAGCAGTTCTTC. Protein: CASSKDRGRTTQQFF.

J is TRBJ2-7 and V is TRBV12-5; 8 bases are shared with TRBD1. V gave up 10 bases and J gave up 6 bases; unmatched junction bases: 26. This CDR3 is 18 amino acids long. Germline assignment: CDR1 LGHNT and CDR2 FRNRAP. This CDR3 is CAIGWLNTGTGKACEQYF. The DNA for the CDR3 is TGTGCTATTGGATGGCTAAACACCGGGACAGGTAAGGCCTGCGAGCAGTACTTC.

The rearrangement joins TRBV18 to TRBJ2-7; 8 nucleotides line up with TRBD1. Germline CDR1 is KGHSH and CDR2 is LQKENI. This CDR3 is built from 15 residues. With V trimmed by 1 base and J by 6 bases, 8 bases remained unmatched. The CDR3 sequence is CASSPRQGWGSEQYF. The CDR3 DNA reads TGTGCCAGCTCACCACGACAGGGGTGGGGCTCCGAGCAGTACTTC.

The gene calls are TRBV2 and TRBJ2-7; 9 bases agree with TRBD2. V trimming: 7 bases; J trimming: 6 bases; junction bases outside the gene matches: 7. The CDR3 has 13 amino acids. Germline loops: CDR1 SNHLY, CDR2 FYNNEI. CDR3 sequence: CASKVAGVGEQYF. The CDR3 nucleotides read TGTGCCAGCAAGGTAGCGGGGGTAGGCGAGCAGTACTTC.

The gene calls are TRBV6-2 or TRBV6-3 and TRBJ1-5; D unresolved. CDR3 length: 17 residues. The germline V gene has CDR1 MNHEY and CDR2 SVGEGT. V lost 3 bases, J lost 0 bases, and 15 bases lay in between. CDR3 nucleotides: TGTGCCAGCAGTTATGATTCGGCAGGCTATAGCAATCAGCCCCAGCATTTT. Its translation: CASSYDSAGYSNQPQHF.

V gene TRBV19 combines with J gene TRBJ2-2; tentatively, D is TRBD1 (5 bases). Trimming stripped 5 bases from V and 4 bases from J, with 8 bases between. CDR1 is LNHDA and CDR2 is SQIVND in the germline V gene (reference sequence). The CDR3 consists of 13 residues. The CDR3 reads CASSYQGTGELFF. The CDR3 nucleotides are TGTGCCAGTAGTTATCAGGGCACCGGGGAGCTGTTTTTT.

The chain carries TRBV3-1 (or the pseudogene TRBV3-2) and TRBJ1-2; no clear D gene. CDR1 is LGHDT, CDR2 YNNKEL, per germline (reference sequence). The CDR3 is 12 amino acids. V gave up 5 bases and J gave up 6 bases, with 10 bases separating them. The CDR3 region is CASSRELDGYTF. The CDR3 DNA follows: TGTGCCAGCAGCAGAGAATTAGATGGCTACACCTTC.

The CDR3 DNA is TGTGCCAGCAGCCGCGGGACAGAAAGGGGCTACACCTTC. Translation: CASSRGTERGYTF. V usage is TRBV7-2 and J usage is TRBJ1-2; TRBD1 aligns across 7 bases. V lost 5 bases to trimming and J lost 8 bases; unmatched junction nucleotides: 8. CDR3 size: 13 residues. Germline assignment: CDR1 SGHTA and CDR2 FQGNSA.

CDR3 DNA sequence: TGTGCCATCAGTGAGTCTGCGGGAGATACGCAGTATTTT. Amino acids: CAISESAGDTQYF. The chain has TRBV10-3 and TRBJ2-3; possible D gene TRBD2, 5 bases. Deletions cut 0 bases from V and 5 bases from J, with 6 bases between. Germline CDR1 and CDR2: ENHRY and SYGVKD. The CDR3 covers 13 residues.

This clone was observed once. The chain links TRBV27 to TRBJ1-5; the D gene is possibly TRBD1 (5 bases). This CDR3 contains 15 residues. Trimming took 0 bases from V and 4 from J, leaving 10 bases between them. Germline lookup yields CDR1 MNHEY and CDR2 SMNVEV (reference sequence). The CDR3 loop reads CASSLSAGPNQPQHF. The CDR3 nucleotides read TGTGCCAGCAGTTTATCGGCAGGGCCTAATCAGCCCCAGCATTTT.

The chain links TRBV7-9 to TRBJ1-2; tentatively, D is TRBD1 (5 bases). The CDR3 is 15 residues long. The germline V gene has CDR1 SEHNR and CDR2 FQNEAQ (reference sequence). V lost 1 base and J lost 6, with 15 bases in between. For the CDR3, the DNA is TGTGCCAGCAGCTTAGAAGGGGTTAGGATCCATGGCTACACCTTC. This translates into CASSLEGVRIHGYTF.

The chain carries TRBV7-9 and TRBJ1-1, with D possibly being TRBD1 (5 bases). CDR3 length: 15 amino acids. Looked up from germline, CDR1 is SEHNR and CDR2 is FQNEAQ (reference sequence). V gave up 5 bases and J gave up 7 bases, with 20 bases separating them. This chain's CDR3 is CASSGGTLGTGEAFF. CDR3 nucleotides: TGTGCCAGCAGCGGAGGGACGTTGGGAACGGGTGAAGCTTTCTTT.

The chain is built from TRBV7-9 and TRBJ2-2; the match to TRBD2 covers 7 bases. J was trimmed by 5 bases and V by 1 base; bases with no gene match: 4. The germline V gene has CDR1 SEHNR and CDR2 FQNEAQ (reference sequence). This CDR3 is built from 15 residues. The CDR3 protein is CASSLVREGTGELFF. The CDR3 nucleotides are TGTGCCAGCAGCTTAGTCAGGGAGGGGACCGGGGAGCTGTTTTTT.

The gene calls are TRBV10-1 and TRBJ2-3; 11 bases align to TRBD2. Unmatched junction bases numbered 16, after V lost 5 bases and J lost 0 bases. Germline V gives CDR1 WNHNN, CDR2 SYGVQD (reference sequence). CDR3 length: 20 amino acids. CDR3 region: CASSKTTLASGGLSTDTQYF. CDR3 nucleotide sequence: TGCGCCAGCAGTAAGACCACCTTGGCTAGCGGGGGGCTAAGCACAGATACGCAGTATTTT.

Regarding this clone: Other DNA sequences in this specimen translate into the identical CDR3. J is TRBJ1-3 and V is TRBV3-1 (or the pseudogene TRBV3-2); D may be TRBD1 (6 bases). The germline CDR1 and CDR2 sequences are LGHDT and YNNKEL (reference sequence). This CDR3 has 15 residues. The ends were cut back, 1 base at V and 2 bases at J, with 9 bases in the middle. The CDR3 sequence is CASSQGQGPGNTIYF. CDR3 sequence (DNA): TGTGCCAGCAGCCAAGGGCAGGGGCCTGGAAACACCATATATTTT.

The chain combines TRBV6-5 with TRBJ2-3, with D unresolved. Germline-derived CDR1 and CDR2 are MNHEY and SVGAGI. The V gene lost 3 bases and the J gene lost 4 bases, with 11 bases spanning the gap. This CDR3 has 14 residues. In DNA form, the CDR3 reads TGTGCCAGCAGTTATCGGGTAGAGGCAGATACGCAGTATTTT. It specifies CASSYRVEADTQYF.

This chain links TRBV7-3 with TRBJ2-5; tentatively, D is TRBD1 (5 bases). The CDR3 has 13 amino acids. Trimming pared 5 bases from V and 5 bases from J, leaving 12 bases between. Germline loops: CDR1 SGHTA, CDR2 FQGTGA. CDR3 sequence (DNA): TGTGCCAGCAGCCGTATGGGGCGGGAGACCCAGTACTTC. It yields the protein CASSRMGRETQYF.

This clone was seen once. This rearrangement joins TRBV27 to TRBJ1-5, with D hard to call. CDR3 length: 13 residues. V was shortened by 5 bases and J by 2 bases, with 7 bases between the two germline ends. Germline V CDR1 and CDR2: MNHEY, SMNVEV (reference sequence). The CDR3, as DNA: TGTGCCAGCAGTCGGGAAGGCAATCAGCCCCAGCATTTT. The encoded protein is CASSREGNQPQHF.

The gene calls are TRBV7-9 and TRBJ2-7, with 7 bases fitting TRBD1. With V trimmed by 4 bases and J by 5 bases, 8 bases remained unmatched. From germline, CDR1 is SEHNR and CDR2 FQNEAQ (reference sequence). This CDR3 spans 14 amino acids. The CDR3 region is CASSSRQGANEQYF. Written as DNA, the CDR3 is TGTGCCAGCAGCTCAAGACAGGGAGCGAACGAGCAGTACTTC.

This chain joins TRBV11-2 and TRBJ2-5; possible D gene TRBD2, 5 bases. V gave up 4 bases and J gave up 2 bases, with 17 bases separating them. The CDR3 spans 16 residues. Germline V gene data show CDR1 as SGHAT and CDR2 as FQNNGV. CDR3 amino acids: CASSSQAWTGQETQYF. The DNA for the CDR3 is TGTGCCAGCAGCTCCCAAGCTTGGACTGGGCAAGAGACCCAGTACTTC.

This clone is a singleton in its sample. This CDR3 reads CASSARDTLVPGELFF. CDR3 sequence (DNA): TGTGCCAGCAGCGCCCGGGACACATTGGTTCCCGGGGAGCTGTTTTTT. The chain recombines TRBV7-2 with TRBJ2-2, with D maybe TRBD1 (6 bases). Germline values: CDR1 SGHTA, CDR2 FQGNSA. V lost 5 bases and J 6 bases, leaving 19 bases between the germline ends. The CDR3 is 16 residues long.

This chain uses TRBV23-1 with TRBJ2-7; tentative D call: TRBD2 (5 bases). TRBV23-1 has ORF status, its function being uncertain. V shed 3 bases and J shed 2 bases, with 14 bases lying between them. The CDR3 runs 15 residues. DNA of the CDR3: TGCGCCAGCAGTCAGACCAAGGAGACTACCTACGAGCAGTACTTC. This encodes CASSQTKETTYEQYF.

The CDR3 is CASSPGVGRNYGYTF. The CDR3 nucleotides read TGTGCCAGCTCACCGGGAGTAGGACGTAACTATGGCTACACCTTC. The genes are TRBV18 and TRBJ1-2; D not resolved. Germline CDR1 is KGHSH and CDR2 is LQKENI. This CDR3 is built from 15 residues. V gave up 3 bases and J gave up 1 base, with 12 bases separating them. Full variable domain (missing parts from reference TRBV18 and TRBJ1-2): NAGVMQNPRHLVRRRGQEARLRCSPMKGHSHVYWYRQLPEEGLKFMVYLQKENIIDESGMPKERFSAEFPKEGPSILRIQQVVRGDSAAYFCASSPGVGRNYGYTFGSGTRLTVV.

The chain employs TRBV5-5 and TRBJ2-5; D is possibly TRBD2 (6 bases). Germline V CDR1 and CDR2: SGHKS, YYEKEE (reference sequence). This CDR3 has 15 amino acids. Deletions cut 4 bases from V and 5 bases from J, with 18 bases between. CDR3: CASSRGGGELETQYF. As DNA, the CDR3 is TGTGCCAGCAGCCGGGGAGGTGGAGAGTTGGAGACCCAGTACTTC.

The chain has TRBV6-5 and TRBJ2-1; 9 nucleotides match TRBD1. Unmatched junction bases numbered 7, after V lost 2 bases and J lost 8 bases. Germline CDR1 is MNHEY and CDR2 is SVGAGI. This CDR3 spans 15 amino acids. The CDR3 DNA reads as TGTGCCAGCAGTTACGCGGACAGGGGCTGGGATGAGCAGTTCTTC. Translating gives CASSYADRGWDEQFF.